One sample yielded the 20 T cell receptor beta chains listed below, sequenced in a study of shared clonotypes between healthy human individuals. Produced via immunoSEQ multiplex PCR; TCRdb's table is partial and in-frame only. The table lists under 1,900,000 clones, about 98.5% of them singletons. Specimen: naive CD4+ T cells sorted from blood. Subset: CD45RA+ positively selected. These receptors originate from a man aged 25 to 40 in good health.

J is TRBJ1-1 and V is TRBV5-8; D is possibly TRBD1 (6 bases). Trimming took 4 bases from V and 3 from J, leaving 16 bases between them. CDR1 and CDR2 from the germline V gene are SGHTS and YDEGEE. The CDR3 has 15 amino acids. The CDR3: CASSPTYRVYTEAFF. In nucleotides, the CDR3 is TGTGCCAGCAGCCCGACTTACAGGGTGTACACTGAAGCTTTCTTT.

Comment on this clone: Other DNA sequences from this sample encode an identical CDR3 as well. The V call is TRBV19, the J call TRBJ2-1, with 8 bases identical to TRBD2. Germline CDR1 is LNHDA and CDR2 is SQIVND (reference sequence). CDR3 size: 14 residues. Germline trimming cut 3 bases from V and 8 bases from J; bases unmatched to any gene: 6. CDR3 amino acids: CASSIGLAGDEQFF. The CDR3 DNA reads TGTGCCAGTAGTATCGGGCTAGCGGGCGATGAGCAGTTCTTC.

J is TRBJ1-1 and V is TRBV19; no clear D. Per germline, CDR1 LNHDA and CDR2 SQIVND (reference sequence). V dropped 7 bases and J dropped 4 bases, with 19 bases sitting between them. The CDR3 covers 15 residues. The DNA for the CDR3 is TGTGCCAGTACCTCGGGTTTCACCGGCGGCACTGAAGCTTTCTTT. Translating it yields CASTSGFTGGTEAFF.

V gene TRBV29-1 combines with J gene TRBJ2-3; D unclear. The CDR3 runs 11 residues. Trimming pared 7 bases from V and 0 bases from J, leaving 5 bases between. In germline, CDR1 is SQVTM, CDR2 ANQGSEA. The CDR3 reads CSGASTDTQYF. As DNA, the CDR3 is TGCAGCGGCGCTAGCACAGATACGCAGTATTTT.

This clone was detected only once. This sequence joins TRBV28 and TRBJ2-3; D remains unclear. There are 12 residues in the CDR3. Deletions cut 7 bases from V and 10 bases from J, with 15 bases between. Germline V gene data show CDR1 as MDHEN and CDR2 as SYDVKM. CDR3 DNA: TGTGCCAGCACAAACTATCACGAGGCGCAGTATTTT. This translates into CASTNYHEAQYF.

This rearrangement joins TRBV5-1 to TRBJ2-3; 9 nucleotides line up with TRBD2. The V segment lost 0 bases and the J segment 5 bases; nucleotides outside the gene matches: 13. The germline gives CDR1 SGHRS, CDR2 YFSETQ. This CDR3 is built from 18 residues. The CDR3 nucleotides are TGCGCCAGCAGCTTGGGAGCGGCGGGAGGGCCGGGTCAAGATACGCAGTATTTT. Residues: CASSLGAAGGPGQDTQYF. Filled out from reference TRBV5-1 and TRBJ2-3, the complete variable domain reads KAGVTQTPRYLIKTRGQQVTLSCSPISGHRSVSWYQQTPGQGLQFLFEYFSETQRNKGNFPGRFSGRQFSNSRSEMNVSTLELGDSALYLCASSLGAAGGPGQDTQYFGPGTRLTVL.

V gene TRBV5-4 combines with J gene TRBJ1-1, with 10 bases aligning to TRBD1. CDR1 SGHNT and CDR2 YYREEE come from the germline V gene (reference sequence). This CDR3 region has 15 residues. V lost 4 bases to trimming and J lost 1 base; unmatched junction nucleotides: 4. The CDR3 sequence: CASSTRQGANTEAFF. The CDR3 nucleotides read TGTGCCAGCAGCACGAGACAGGGGGCGAACACTGAAGCTTTCTTT.

This clone occurred once. CDR3 sequence (DNA): TGCGCCAGCAGCACTCCTTTGGGAGCGGAAGCTTTCTTT. It codes for CASSTPLGAEAFF. J is TRBJ1-1 and V is TRBV5-1; D unclear. Between the trimmed V and J ends, which lost 4 bases and 8 bases, there was a span of 15 bases. The V gene's germline CDR1 is SGHRS and CDR2 YFSETQ. The CDR3 runs to 13 residues.

V and J are TRBV12-2 and TRBJ1-5; the table's D call, TRBD1, was not checked against the DNA. TRBV12-2 is noted as a pseudogene. CDR3 length: 17 amino acids. CDR3 sequence (DNA): TGTGCAAGTCGCTTTAGTTGGAGGACAGGGCCCCATCAGCCCCAGCATTTT. Translated, it gives CASRFSWRTGPHQPQHF.

The V and J genes are TRBV7-8 and TRBJ1-3; 10 nucleotides line up with TRBD1. Germline CDR1 and CDR2: SGHVS and FQNEAQ. This CDR3 has 18 residues. Trimming took 5 bases from V and 2 from J; bases not matched to a gene: 12. CDR3 DNA: TGTGCCAGCAGCGCCAACCCGGGACAGGGGAGGCCTGGAAACACCATATATTTT. Translated, it gives CASSANPGQGRPGNTIYF.

This clone was recorded once. The chain links TRBV18 to TRBJ1-3; TRBD1 might be the D (5 bases). Germline assignment: CDR1 KGHSH and CDR2 LQKENI. The germline V and J ends were trimmed by 6 bases and 0 bases, with 9 bases remaining between them. This CDR3 region has 14 residues. This CDR3 reads CASSGADSGNTIYF. In DNA, the CDR3 is TGTGCCAGCTCTGGGGCCGACTCTGGAAACACCATATATTTT.

This chain connects TRBV14 to TRBJ2-2; 13 bases fit TRBD2. Losses at the gene ends were 0 bases for V and 6 bases for J; bases not matched to a gene: 7. The germline CDR1 and CDR2 sequences are SGHDN and FVKESK. This CDR3 comprises 18 residues. CDR3 loop: CASSQEGGLAGVPGELFF. CDR3 coding DNA: TGTGCCAGCAGCCAAGAAGGAGGACTAGCGGGAGTGCCCGGGGAGCTGTTTTTT.

The V and J genes are TRBV5-1 and TRBJ1-1, with a possible D match to TRBD1 (5 bases). Germline loops: CDR1 SGHRS, CDR2 YFSETQ. This CDR3 has 15 residues. Trimming pared 4 bases from V and 3 bases from J, leaving 16 bases between. The CDR3 bases are TGCGCCAGCAGCCTTCCGGGGCAGTCCTACACTGAAGCTTTCTTT. Residues: CASSLPGQSYTEAFF.

The rearrangement joins TRBV5-1 to TRBJ2-7, with a possible D match to TRBD2 (5 bases). CDR3 length: 14 residues. In germline, CDR1 is SGHRS, CDR2 YFSETQ. V was trimmed by 3 bases and J by 3 bases, leaving 13 bases between them. This CDR3 reads CASSYREPYYEQYF. DNA for the CDR3: TGCGCCAGCAGCTACCGGGAACCGTACTACGAGCAGTACTTC.

The chain couples TRBV5-4 to TRBJ2-2; 7 nucleotides agree with TRBD2. The ends lost 0 bases at V and 3 bases at J; junction bases unmatched: 2. Germline-derived CDR1 and CDR2 are SGHNT and YYREEE (reference sequence). The CDR3 extends over 15 amino acids. The CDR3 region has the DNA TGTGCCAGCAGCTTGGGGGAGGGCCACACCGGGGAGCTGTTTTTT. This sequence encodes CASSLGEGHTGELFF.

The J gene is TRBJ1-2, the V gene TRBV4-1; TRBD1 is a possible D gene (5 bases). Germline CDR1 is MGHRA and CDR2 is YSYEKL. The V and J ends lost 3 bases and 5 bases respectively, with 10 bases between them. This CDR3 region has 13 residues. CDR3: CASSQTEDYGYTF. The DNA of the CDR3 is TGCGCCAGCAGCCAGACAGAAGATTATGGCTACACCTTC.

The chain uses TRBV7-9 and TRBJ2-2; 7 bases line up with TRBD2. This CDR3 has 16 residues. The V gene end was trimmed by 0 bases and the J gene end by 4 bases; junction bases not matched to a gene: 5. The V gene's germline CDR1 is SEHNR and CDR2 FQNEAQ (reference sequence). CDR3 DNA: TGTGCCAGCAGCTTAGCAAGCGGGGTTGGCACCGGGGAGCTGTTTTTT. It is translated as CASSLASGVGTGELFF.

The V call is TRBV18, the J call TRBJ2-2, with TRBD1 matching 11 bases. Looked up from germline, CDR1 is KGHSH and CDR2 is LQKENI. CDR3 size: 15 residues. After removal of 5 bases from V and 5 bases from J, the junction contained 4 bases not matched to a gene. The CDR3 DNA reads as TGTGCCAGCTCAGCGAGGGACAGGGGGACCGGGGAGCTGTTTTTT. It encodes CASSARDRGTGELFF.

The gene calls are TRBV6-5 and TRBJ2-7; D gene unclear. V was clipped by 1 base and J by 1 base, with 5 bases between them. Germline lookup yields CDR1 MNHEY and CDR2 SVGAGI. The CDR3 covers 13 residues. CDR3 sequence: CASSYFQSYEQYF. CDR3 nucleotides: TGTGCCAGCAGTTACTTTCAGTCCTACGAGCAGTACTTC.

V gene TRBV9 combines with J gene TRBJ2-7; unclear D gene. Germline V CDR1 and CDR2: SGDLS, YYNGEE. The CDR3 covers 15 residues. V lost 5 bases and J 4 bases, leaving 19 bases between the germline ends. The CDR3 sequence is CASSPSRPFGYEQYF. In DNA form, the CDR3 reads TGTGCCAGCAGTCCAAGCAGGCCTTTCGGATACGAGCAGTACTTC.